The 31 T cell receptor beta chains below all came from one sample that was sequenced in a study of blood T cells in healthy people across ages. For the second PCR, which ran for 7 to 11 cycles, a sample-barcoded 5' primer and a J-beta primer mix were used. TCRdb reprocessed the 5' RACE reads with MiXCR, giving one entry per CDR3 protein. The sample lists about 1,400,000 distinct CDR3 sequences; roughly 45% were seen once. Sequencing input: blood. The receptor source for this set is a woman younger than 35 in good health.

V is TRBV7-6 and J is TRBJ2-1; tentative D call: TRBD1 (7 bases). Trimming took off 4 bases at V and 7 bases at J, with 26 bases between the two ends. CDR1 and CDR2 from the germline V gene are SGHVS and FNYEAQ. This CDR3 comprises 18 residues. As DNA, the CDR3 is TGTGCCAGCAGCTCCGCGACCACCGGAGGGGGCGTTATGAATGAGCAGTTCTTC. This gives the protein CASSSATTGGGVMNEQFF.

This clonotype occurred a few times. The V call is TRBV10-3, the J call TRBJ2-1; perhaps TRBD2 as D (5 bases). This CDR3 region has 16 residues. Germline loops: CDR1 ENHRY, CDR2 SYGVKD. The DNA of the CDR3 is TGTGCATCCGGGAAGGACCCAAAAGGCTCCTACAATGAGCAGTTCTTC. It encodes CASGKDPKGSYNEQFF.

This clonotype has more than one count but fewer than ten. This chain links TRBV10-3 with TRBJ2-4; 7 bases align to TRBD1. Germline trimming cut 6 bases from V and 13 bases from J; bases unmatched to any gene: 15. CDR1 ENHRY and CDR2 SYGVKD come from the germline V gene. The CDR3 extends over 14 amino acids. For the CDR3, the DNA is TGTGCCATCAGACCGGGACAGTCCCTCTGGGGGCAGTACTTC. This encodes CAIRPGQSLWGQYF.

This clonotype has only a few counts. This chain links TRBV6-1 with TRBJ2-3, with TRBD1 matching over 7 bases. V lost 6 bases, J lost 4 bases, and 10 bases stayed unmatched. The CDR3 loop spans 15 amino acids. Germline V gives CDR1 MNHNS, CDR2 SASEGT. The CDR3 DNA follows: TGTGCCAGCAGGCCCGACAGGGAGTCATCAGATACGCAGTATTTT. Protein product: CASRPDRESSDTQYF.

The J gene is TRBJ2-3, the V gene TRBV5-1; maybe TRBD1 (6 bases). The CDR3 has 17 amino acids. Germline V gene lookup returns CDR1 SGHRS and CDR2 YFSETQ. The V end was cut by 0 bases, the J end by 0 bases, with 14 bases between. The CDR3, as DNA: TGCGCCAGCAGCTTGGGACAGGTCTCCACTAGCACAGATACGCAGTATTTT. This gives the protein CASSLGQVSTSTDTQYF.

The chain is built from TRBV10-3 and TRBJ2-1; 12 bases are shared with TRBD2. CDR3 length: 18 amino acids. Germline CDR1 ENHRY, CDR2 SYGVKD. Trimming took 0 bases from V and 9 from J; bases not matched to a gene: 12. The CDR3 DNA is TGTGCCATCAGTGAGTCCTTAAAACGACTAGCGGGAGTGGTTGAGCAGTTCTTC. It codes for CAISESLKRLAGVVEQFF.

The CDR3 here is CASSSAKLMAQYGYTF. The CDR3 DNA sequence: TGTGCCAGCAGCTCGGCTAAGTTGATGGCCCAGTACGGCTACACCTTC. The rearrangement uses TRBV7-8 and TRBJ1-2; unclear D gene. V lost 4 bases, J lost 8 bases, and 23 bases lay in between. Germline V lookup: CDR1 SGHVS, CDR2 FQNEAQ. There are 16 residues in the CDR3.

The chain couples TRBV12-3 or TRBV12-4 to TRBJ2-7; 7 bases line up with TRBD2. J gave up 3 bases and V 3 bases, and 5 bases lay outside the gene matches. This CDR3 spans 14 amino acids. CDR3 DNA sequence: TGTGCCAGCAGTTTTGGCGGGGGTCGCTACGAGCAGTACTTC. It yields the protein CASSFGGGRYEQYF.

The chain carries TRBV7-2 and TRBJ1-2; perhaps TRBD1 as D (5 bases). Trimming took off 5 bases at V and 5 bases at J, with 9 bases between the two ends. The germline V gene encodes CDR1 SGHTA and CDR2 FQGNSA. The CDR3 runs to 12 residues. CDR3 in amino acids: CASSTGAYGYTF. The CDR3 DNA sequence: TGTGCCAGCAGCACTGGGGCTTATGGCTACACCTTC.

The V gene is TRBV20-1, the J gene TRBJ2-1, with D uncertain. CDR3 length equals 12 residues. Trimming removed 5 bases from V and 6 bases from J, with 11 bases in between. CDR1 DFQATT and CDR2 SNEGSKA come from the germline V gene (reference sequence). The CDR3 reads CSALGRSNEQFF. DNA of the CDR3: TGCAGTGCTCTAGGGCGTAGCAATGAGCAGTTCTTC.

The chain has TRBV7-2 and TRBJ2-5; 8 bases are shared with TRBD2. This CDR3 is built from 15 residues. The germline V gene has CDR1 SGHTA and CDR2 FQGNSA. The trim removed 5 bases at V and 4 bases at J, leaving 9 bases unmatched. DNA for the CDR3: TGTGCCAGCAGCCCGACTAGCGTGGTTGTAGAGACCCAGTACTTC. This codes for CASSPTSVVVETQYF.

The chain joins TRBV7-9 to TRBJ2-7, with 7 positions matching TRBD1. From germline, CDR1 is SEHNR and CDR2 FQNEAQ (reference sequence). The J segment lost 4 bases and the V segment lost 4 bases, leaving 10 bases of the junction unmatched. The CDR3 spans 15 residues. As DNA, the CDR3 is TGTGCCAGCAGCTCTGATCCGGGACAGACTTACGAGCAGTACTTC. Its translation is CASSSDPGQTYEQYF.

The gene calls are TRBV20-1 and TRBJ2-5; 11 bases are shared with TRBD1. J gave up 11 bases and V 1 base, and 21 bases lay outside the gene matches. Germline V lookup: CDR1 DFQATT, CDR2 SNEGSKA (reference sequence). This CDR3 spans 18 amino acids. The DNA for the CDR3 is TGCAGTGCTAGAGGCATCCTCAGGGACAGGGGGTCCTACAATGAGCAGTACTTC. Its protein is CSARGILRDRGSYNEQYF.

This chain uses TRBV25-1 with TRBJ1-2; D is perhaps TRBD1 (6 bases). The CDR3 has 14 residues. Germline V gene sequence: CDR1 MGHDK, CDR2 SYGVNS. Trimming removed 3 bases at V and 4 bases at J, with 12 bases between. The CDR3 sequence is CASSDLQGPYGYTF. The CDR3 nucleotides read TGTGCCAGCAGTGACCTACAGGGACCCTATGGCTACACCTTC.

This clonotype was seen a few times. The chain links TRBV3-1 to TRBJ2-1; 8 bases map to TRBD1. V lost 3 bases, J lost 6 bases, and 10 bases stayed unmatched. Germline V gene lookup returns CDR1 LGHDT and CDR2 YNNKEL (reference sequence). The CDR3 totals 16 residues. CDR3 amino acids: CASSQPGQGGGNEQFF. CDR3 DNA: TGTGCCAGCAGCCAGCCCGGACAGGGAGGAGGCAATGAGCAGTTCTTC.

This clonotype was counted a few times. The rearrangement joins TRBV15 to TRBJ2-1, with D perhaps TRBD1 or TRBD2 (5 bases each). Looked up from germline, CDR1 is LNHNV and CDR2 is YYDKDF (reference sequence). CDR3 length: 13 residues. The ends were cut back, 1 base at V and 11 bases at J, with 12 bases in the middle. The CDR3 bases are TGTGCCACCAGCAGAGTGGACGAGGGGAAGCAGTTCTTC. Translating it yields CATSRVDEGKQFF.

This clonotype has more than one count but fewer than ten. J is TRBJ1-2 and V is TRBV11-2; D not certain. Trimming removed 1 base from V and 4 bases from J, with 13 bases in between. The CDR3 loop spans 15 amino acids. Per germline, CDR1 SGHAT and CDR2 FQNNGV. Written as DNA, the CDR3 is TGTGCCAGCAGCTTAGGGGCGGTCCTAGGCTATGGCTACACCTTC. Protein: CASSLGAVLGYGYTF.

This clonotype occurred many times. The J gene is TRBJ1-1, the V gene TRBV5-1, with D possibly TRBD1 on 5 matching bases. CDR3 length: 14 amino acids. Per germline, CDR1 SGHRS and CDR2 YFSETQ. Trimming shortened V by 1 base and J by 4 bases, and 11 bases separated the two germline ends. The CDR3 sequence is CASSLTGVGTEAFF. CDR3 nucleotides: TGCGCCAGCAGCTTGACAGGCGTTGGCACTGAAGCTTTCTTT. Using reference TRBV5-1 and TRBJ1-1 for the parts outside the CDR3, the full variable domain is KAGVTQTPRYLIKTRGQQVTLSCSPISGHRSVSWYQQTPGQGLQFLFEYFSETQRNKGNFPGRFSGRQFSNSRSEMNVSTLELGDSALYLCASSLTGVGTEAFFGQGTRLTVV.

The CDR3 DNA is TGCGCCAGCAGCTTCGACAGGCATGGCTACACCTTC. Translating it yields CASSFDRHGYTF. V is TRBV5-1 and J is TRBJ1-2, with TRBD1 as a possible D gene (6 bases). Trimming took off 2 bases at V and 6 bases at J, with 8 bases between the two ends. This CDR3 is 12 amino acids long. Germline CDR1 is SGHRS and CDR2 is YFSETQ.

Ten or more counts support this clonotype. The junction and the germline gene differ at one end; a read error may be behind it. The V call is TRBV4-1, the J call TRBJ2-5; D ambiguous. The J call may not be correct, given that the DNA end is closer to TRBJ2-3. This CDR3 is built from 12 residues. Germline V lookup: CDR1 MGHRA, CDR2 YSYEKL. The chain's CDR3 is CASSHPSETQYF. The DNA of the CDR3 is TGCGCCAGCAGCCATCCCTCAGAGACGCAGTATTTT.

A remark on this clonotype: The junction and the germline gene differ at one end; a read error may be behind it. This chain connects TRBV7-2 to TRBJ2-5; D is perhaps TRBD2 (5 bases). The CDR3 contains 14 residues. CDR1 and CDR2 (germline): SGHTA, FQGNSA. The CDR3 spells CANSFGPAGETQYF. The CDR3 region has the DNA TGTGCCAACAGCTTTGGTCCGGCGGGAGAGACCCAGTACTTC. The full variable domain, with the rest looked up from reference TRBV7-2 and TRBJ2-5, is GAGVSQSPSNKVTEKGKDVELRCDPISGHTALYWYRQSLGQGLEFLIYFQGNSAPDKSGLPSDRFSAERTGGSVSTLTIQRTQQEDSAVYLCANSFGPAGETQYFGPGTRLLVL.

The V call is TRBV20-1, the J call TRBJ2-5; 8 bases are a match to TRBD2. V gave up 2 bases and J gave up 5 bases; unmatched junction bases: 10. The CDR3 runs to 15 residues. Germline V gene sequence: CDR1 DFQATT, CDR2 SNEGSKA (reference sequence). CDR3 sequence reads: CSARPQRERSETQYF. The CDR3 DNA sequence: TGCAGTGCTAGACCCCAGCGGGAGAGGTCGGAGACCCAGTACTTC.

Here the CDR3 DNA reads TGTGCCATCAGTGAGGGGGACCATGGCTACACCTTC. Protein: CAISEGDHGYTF. The rearrangement links TRBV10-3 to TRBJ1-2; a possible D gene is TRBD1 (5 bases). Looked up from germline, CDR1 is ENHRY and CDR2 is SYGVKD. The CDR3 consists of 12 residues. Trimming left V 2 bases short and J 6 bases short, with 7 bases between.

The gene calls are TRBV9 and TRBJ2-3; 7 nucleotides align to TRBD1. The CDR3 has 15 residues. CDR1 and CDR2 (germline): SGDLS, YYNGEE. Germline trimming cut 0 bases from V and 3 bases from J; bases unmatched to any gene: 4. The CDR3 DNA reads as TGTGCCAGCAGCGTAGAGGGGGCTATGACAGATACGCAGTATTTT. Its protein product is CASSVEGAMTDTQYF. Variable domain in full (rest from reference TRBV9 and TRBJ2-3): DSGVTQTPKHLITATGQRVTLRCSPRSGDLSVYWYQQSLDQGLQFLIQYYNGEERAKGNILERFSAQQFPDLHSELNLSSLELGDSALYFCASSVEGAMTDTQYFGPGTRLTVL.

This chain uses TRBV20-1 with TRBJ2-5; TRBD2 matches at 10 bases. The end of the DNA aligns better with TRBJ2-7, so the J call may be wrong. Germline-derived CDR1 and CDR2 are DFQATT and SNEGSKA (reference sequence). CDR3 length: 15 residues. CDR3 in amino acids: CSARASGRGPYEQYF. The CDR3 nucleotides read TGCAGTGCTAGAGCCAGCGGGAGGGGACCCTACGAGCAGTACTTC.

This clonotype was found a few times. This sequence joins TRBV4-1 and TRBJ1-2; 9 bases agree with TRBD1. There are 18 residues in the CDR3. Trimming took 4 bases from V and 3 from J; bases not matched to a gene: 15. Germline lookup yields CDR1 MGHRA and CDR2 YSYEKL. CDR3 in DNA: TGCGCCAGCAGCCTCCAAGTGCAACCACAGGGGGCTCACTATGGCTACACCTTC. Its translation is CASSLQVQPQGAHYGYTF.

The rearrangement joins TRBV6-5 to TRBJ2-3; tentatively, D is TRBD1 (6 bases). V was clipped by 10 bases and J by 8 bases, with 25 bases between them. Germline CDR1 is MNHEY and CDR2 is SVGAGI. This CDR3 region has 15 residues. The CDR3 spells CATTAGAYSASTQYF. CDR3 in DNA: TGTGCCACAACAGCAGGGGCGTATTCGGCTTCTACGCAGTATTTT.

The rearrangement links TRBV7-8 to TRBJ1-4; D unclear. The CDR3 length is 16 residues. V was shortened by 3 bases and J by 0 bases, with 11 bases between the two germline ends. Per germline, CDR1 SGHVS and CDR2 FQNEAQ. The CDR3 nucleotides are TGTGCCAGCAGCTTGTTAGCAGGAGCAACTAATGAAAAACTGTTTTTT. It translates to CASSLLAGATNEKLFF.

This chain joins TRBV20-1 and TRBJ2-1; D may be TRBD1 (6 bases). V dropped 0 bases and J dropped 0 bases, with 12 bases sitting between them. This CDR3 has 16 amino acids. Germline CDR1 DFQATT, CDR2 SNEGSKA (reference sequence). The CDR3: CSARDPLGASYNEQFF. CDR3 coding DNA: TGCAGTGCTAGAGATCCCTTGGGGGCCTCCTACAATGAGCAGTTCTTC.

This chain joins TRBV12-3 or TRBV12-4 and TRBJ2-3; D perhaps matches TRBD1 (5 bases). The V gene lost 3 bases and the J gene lost 4 bases, with 11 bases spanning the gap. The CDR3 loop spans 14 amino acids. CDR3 nucleotide sequence: TGTGCCAGCAGTTTTAACAGGATAGCAGATACGCAGTATTTT. This translates into CASSFNRIADTQYF.

The chain links TRBV7-9 to TRBJ2-2, with D unresolved. The CDR3 is 13 residues long. Germline assignment: CDR1 SEHNR and CDR2 FQNEAQ (reference sequence). The V end was cut by 5 bases, the J end by 5 bases, with 9 bases between. CDR3 amino acids: CASSPLPTGELFF. In nucleotides, the CDR3 is TGTGCCAGCAGCCCACTCCCTACCGGGGAGCTGTTTTTT.